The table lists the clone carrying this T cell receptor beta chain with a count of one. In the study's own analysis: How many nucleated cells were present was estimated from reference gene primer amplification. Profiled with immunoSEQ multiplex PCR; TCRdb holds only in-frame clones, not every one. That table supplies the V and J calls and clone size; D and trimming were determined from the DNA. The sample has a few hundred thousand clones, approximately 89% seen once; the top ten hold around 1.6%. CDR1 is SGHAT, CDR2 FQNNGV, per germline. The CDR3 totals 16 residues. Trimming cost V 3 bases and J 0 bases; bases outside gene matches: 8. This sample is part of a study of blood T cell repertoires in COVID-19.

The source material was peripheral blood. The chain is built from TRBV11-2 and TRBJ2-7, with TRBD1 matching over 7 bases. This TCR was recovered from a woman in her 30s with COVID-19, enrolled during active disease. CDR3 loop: CASSFSGTDSSYEQYV. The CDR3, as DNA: TGTGCCAGCAGCTTCTCTGGGACAGACAGCTCCTACGAGCAGTACGTC.